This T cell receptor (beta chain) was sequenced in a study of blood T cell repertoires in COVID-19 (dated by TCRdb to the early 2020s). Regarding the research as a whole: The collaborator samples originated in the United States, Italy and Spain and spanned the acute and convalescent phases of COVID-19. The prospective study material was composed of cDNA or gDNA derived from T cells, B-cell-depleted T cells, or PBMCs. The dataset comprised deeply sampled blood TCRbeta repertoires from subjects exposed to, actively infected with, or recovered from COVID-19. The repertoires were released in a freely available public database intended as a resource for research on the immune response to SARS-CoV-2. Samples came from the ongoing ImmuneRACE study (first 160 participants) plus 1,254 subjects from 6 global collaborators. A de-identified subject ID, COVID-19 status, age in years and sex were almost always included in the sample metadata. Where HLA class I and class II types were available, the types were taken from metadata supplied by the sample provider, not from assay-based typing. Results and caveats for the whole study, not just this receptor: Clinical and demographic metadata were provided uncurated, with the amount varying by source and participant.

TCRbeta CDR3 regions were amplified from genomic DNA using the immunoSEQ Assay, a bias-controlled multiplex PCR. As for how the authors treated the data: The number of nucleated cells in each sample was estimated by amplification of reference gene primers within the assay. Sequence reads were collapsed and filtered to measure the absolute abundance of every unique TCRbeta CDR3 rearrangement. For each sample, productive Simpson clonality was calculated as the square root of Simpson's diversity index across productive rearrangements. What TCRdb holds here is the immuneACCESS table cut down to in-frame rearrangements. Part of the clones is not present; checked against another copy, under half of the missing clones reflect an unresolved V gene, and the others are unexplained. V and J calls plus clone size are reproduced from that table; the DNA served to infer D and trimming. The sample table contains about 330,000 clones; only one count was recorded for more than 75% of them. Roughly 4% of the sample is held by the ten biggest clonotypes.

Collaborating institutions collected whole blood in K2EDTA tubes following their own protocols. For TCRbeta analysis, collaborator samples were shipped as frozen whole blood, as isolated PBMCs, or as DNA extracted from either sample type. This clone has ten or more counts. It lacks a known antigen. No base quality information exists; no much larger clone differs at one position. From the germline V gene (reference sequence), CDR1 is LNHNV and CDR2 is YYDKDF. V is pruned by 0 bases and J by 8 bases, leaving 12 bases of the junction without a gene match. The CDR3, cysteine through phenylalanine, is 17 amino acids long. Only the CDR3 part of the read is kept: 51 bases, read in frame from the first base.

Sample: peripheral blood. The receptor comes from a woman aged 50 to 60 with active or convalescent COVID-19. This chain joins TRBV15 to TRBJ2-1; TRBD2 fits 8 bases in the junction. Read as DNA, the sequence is TGTGCCACCAGCAGAGACCGGGAGGGAGGGCCGGTGGATGAGCAGTTCTTC. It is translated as CATSRDREGGPVDEQFF.